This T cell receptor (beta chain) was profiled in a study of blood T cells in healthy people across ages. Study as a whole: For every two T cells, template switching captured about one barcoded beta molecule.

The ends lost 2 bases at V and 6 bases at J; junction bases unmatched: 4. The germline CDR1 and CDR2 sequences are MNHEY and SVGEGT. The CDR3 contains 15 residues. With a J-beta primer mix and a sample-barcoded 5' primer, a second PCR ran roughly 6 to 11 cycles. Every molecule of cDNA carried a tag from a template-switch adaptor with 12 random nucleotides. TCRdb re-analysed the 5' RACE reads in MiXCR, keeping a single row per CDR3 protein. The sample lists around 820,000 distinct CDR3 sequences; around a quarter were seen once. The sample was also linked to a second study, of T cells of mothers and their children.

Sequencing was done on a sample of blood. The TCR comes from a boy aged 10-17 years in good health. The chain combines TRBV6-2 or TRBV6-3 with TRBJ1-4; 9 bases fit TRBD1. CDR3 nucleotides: TGTGCCAGCAGTTACCCGGACAGGGGAGATGAAAAACTGTTTTTT. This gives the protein CASSYPDRGDEKLFF.